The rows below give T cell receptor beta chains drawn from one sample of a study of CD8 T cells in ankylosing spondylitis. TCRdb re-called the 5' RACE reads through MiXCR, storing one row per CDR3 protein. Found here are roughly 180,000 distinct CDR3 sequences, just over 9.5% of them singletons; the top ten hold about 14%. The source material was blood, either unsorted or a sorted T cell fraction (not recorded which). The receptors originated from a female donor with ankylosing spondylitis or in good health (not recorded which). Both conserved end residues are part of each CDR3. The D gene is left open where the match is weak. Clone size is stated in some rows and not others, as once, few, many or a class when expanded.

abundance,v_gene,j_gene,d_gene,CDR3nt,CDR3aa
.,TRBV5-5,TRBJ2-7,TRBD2,TGTGCCAGCAGCCAGGGACTAGCGGGCGAGCAGTACTTC,CASSQGLAGEQYF
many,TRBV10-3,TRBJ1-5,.,TGTGCCATCAGTGAGTCAAGGTTTGCTCAGCCCCAGCATTTT,CAISESRFAQPQHF
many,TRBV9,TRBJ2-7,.,TGTGCCAGCAGCACATACGGCGGAACCTACGAGCAGTACTTC,CASSTYGGTYEQYF
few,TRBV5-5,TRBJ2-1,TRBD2,TGTGCCAGCAGCGGAGGGACTAGCGGGAGGCCTTACAATGAGCAGTTCTTC,CASSGGTSGRPYNEQFF
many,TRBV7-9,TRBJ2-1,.,TGTGCCAGCAGCTTAGACGTCTCGCAGTTCTTC,CASSLDVSQFF
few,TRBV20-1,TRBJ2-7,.,TGCAGTGCTAGAGATCTCCCAGCGAGCCTGGACGAGCAGTACTTC,CSARDLPASLDEQYF
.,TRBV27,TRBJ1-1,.,TGTGCCAGCACCGGGGGGCTCAAAGCTTTCTTT,CASTGGLKAFF
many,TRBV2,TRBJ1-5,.,TGTGCCAGCAGTGAGTTCGGGGGGGCCCAGCCCCAGCATTTT,CASSEFGGAQPQHF
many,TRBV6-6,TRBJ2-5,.,TGTGCCAGCAGTTATCCGTACCAAGAGACCCAGTACTTC,CASSYPYQETQYF
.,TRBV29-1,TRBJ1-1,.,TGCAGCGTTGGGTGGGCGAGTAACACTGAAGCTTTCTTT,CSVGWASNTEAFF
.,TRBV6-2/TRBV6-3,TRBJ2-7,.,TGTGCCAGCAGTTACACCCAGAACTCCTACGAGCAGTACTTC,CASSYTQNSYEQYF
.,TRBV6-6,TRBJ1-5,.,TGTGCCAGCAGCACCGATAGCAATCAGCCCCAGCATTTT,CASSTDSNQPQHF
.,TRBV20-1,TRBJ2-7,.,TGCAGTGCTCCCCTTTACTACGAGCAGTACTTC,CSAPLYYEQYF
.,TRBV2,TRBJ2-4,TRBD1,TGTGCCAGCAGGCTTGGACAGGGGACCAAAAACATTCAGTACTTC,CASRLGQGTKNIQYF
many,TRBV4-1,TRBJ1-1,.,TGCGCCAGCAGCCAAGGCGGGGAGAACACTGAAGCTTTCTTT,CASSQGGENTEAFF
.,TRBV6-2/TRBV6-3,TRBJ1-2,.,TGTGCCAGCAGTTCCCCCAGGGGATGGTATGGCTACACCTTC,CASSSPRGWYGYTF
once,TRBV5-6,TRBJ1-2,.,TGTGCCAGCAGCGCGAGCCCCCGCCCGTCCCACTTC,CASSASPRPSHF
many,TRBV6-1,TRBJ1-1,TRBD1,TGTGCCAGCAGTCCCCCTGGACAGGGCTGGGATGGCACTGAAGCTTTCTTT,CASSPPGQGWDGTEAFF
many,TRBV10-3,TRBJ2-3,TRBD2,TGTGCCATCAGTGGACTAGCGGGGCCCACAGATACGCAGTATTTT,CAISGLAGPTDTQYF
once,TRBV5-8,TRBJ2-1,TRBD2,TGTGCCAGCAGCTTCCCCCTAGCGGTTAGCTCCTACAATGAGCAGTTCTTC,CASSFPLAVSSYNEQFF
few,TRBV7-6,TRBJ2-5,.,TGTGCCAGCAGCCTCTTAGCGGCCTGGGGGGAGACCCAGTACTTC,CASSLLAAWGETQYF
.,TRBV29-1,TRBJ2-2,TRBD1,TGCAGCGTTGAAGGACAGGGACGGTTCGCCGGGGAGCTGTTTTTT,CSVEGQGRFAGELFF
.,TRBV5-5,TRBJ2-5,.,TGTGCCAGCATCACGGGATACTCAAAGACCCAGTACTTC,CASITGYSKTQYF
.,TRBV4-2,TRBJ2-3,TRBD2,TGTGCCAGCAGCCACCGTAGCGGGAGGGCCGGAGATACGCAGTATTTT,CASSHRSGRAGDTQYF
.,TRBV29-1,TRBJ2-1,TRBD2,TGCAGCGTCGATACGGGACTAGCGGACTACAATGAGCAGTTCTTC,CSVDTGLADYNEQFF
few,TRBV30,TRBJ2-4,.,TGTGCCTGGAGTACGACACTAGCCAAAAACATTCAGTACTTC,CAWSTTLAKNIQYF
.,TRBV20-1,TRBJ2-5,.,TGCAGTGCCGAGCGACTAGGAGGGCCAGAAGAGACCCAGTACTTC,CSAERLGGPEETQYF
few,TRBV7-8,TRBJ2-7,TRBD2,TGTGCCAGCAGCCGCGGGACTAGGTTTATCGAGCAGTACTTC,CASSRGTRFIEQYF
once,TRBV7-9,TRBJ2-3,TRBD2,TGTGCCAGCGCGGGAGCGTCAGATACGCAGTATTTT,CASAGASDTQYF
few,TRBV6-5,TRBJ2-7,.,TGTGCCAGCAGTTACGGCCTAGGACATTATGGCTACGAGCAGTACTTC,CASSYGLGHYGYEQYF
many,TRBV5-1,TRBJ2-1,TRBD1,TGCGCCAGTGGACAGGAACCTTACAATGAGCAGTTCTTC,CASGQEPYNEQFF
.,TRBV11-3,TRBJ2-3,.,TGTGCCAGCAGCGCACCAGGGATGGATACGCAGTATTTT,CASSAPGMDTQYF
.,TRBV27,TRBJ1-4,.,TGTGCCAGCAGTTTGGTGGGGGGGAAACTGTTTTTT,CASSLVGGKLFF
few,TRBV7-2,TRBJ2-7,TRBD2,TGTGCCAGCAGCGCCGGACTAGCTTGGGGGAACGAGCAGTACTTC,CASSAGLAWGNEQYF
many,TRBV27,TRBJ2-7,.,TGTGCCAGCAGTTTAGGGCCCTTCTACGAGCAGTACTTC,CASSLGPFYEQYF
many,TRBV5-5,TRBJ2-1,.,TGTGCCAGCAACCGCCGCGGCTCCTACAATGAGCAGTTCTTC,CASNRRGSYNEQFF
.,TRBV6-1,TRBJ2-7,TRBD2,TGTGCCAGCACGGAAGGGATTGTCGGGAGGACCTACGAGCAGTACTTC,CASTEGIVGRTYEQYF
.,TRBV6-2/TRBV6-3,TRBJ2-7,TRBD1,TGTGCCAGCAGTTGGGACAGCCGGCCCTCAGCCATCTCAACCTACGAGCAGTACTTC,CASSWDSRPSAISTYEQYF
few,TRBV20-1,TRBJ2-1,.,TGCAGTGCTAGAGATTTGGCGCCTGACCACAATGAGCAGTTCTTC,CSARDLAPDHNEQFF
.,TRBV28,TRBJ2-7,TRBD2,TGTGCCAGCAGTTCCGGAAGAACGGGACTAGCCTACCCCTACGAGCAGTACTTC,CASSSGRTGLAYPYEQYF